This is a list of T cell receptor beta chains from one sample in a study of metastatic and nonmetastatic thyroid tumors. Using MiXCR, TCRdb re-called clones from the PCR reads. The sample lists about 32,000 clones; approximately 25% were seen once. The sequencing sample was made of blood. The receptors here all came from a female donor with papillary thyroid cancer or a benign thyroid nodule (not recorded which). Some clones in this sample may be carry-over from other donors' samples. Each CDR3 is given without its conserved first and last residue. The D gene is left open where the match is weak.

TRBV2,.,TRBJ2-7,ASSTAQYEQY
TRBV6-1,.,TRBJ2-7,ASSEMRIYEQY
TRBV19,TRBD2,TRBJ2-1,ASSGGGGDEQF
TRBV5-1,TRBD1,TRBJ2-1,ASSLQGLIHNEQF
TRBV28,TRBD1,TRBJ1-4,ASSLTGKPNEKLF
TRBV4-1,.,TRBJ2-1,ASSQDPHHNEQF
TRBV7-9,.,TRBJ2-7,ASARGVYEQY
TRBV5-5,.,TRBJ2-7,ASTRTVPSYEQY
TRBV28,.,TRBJ1-5,ASSLLVIRGDQPQH
TRBV12-3/TRBV12-4,TRBD1,TRBJ1-6,ASSGQGWPSPLH
TRBV12-3/TRBV12-4,.,TRBJ2-5,ASSPRGSAGQETQY
TRBV27,.,TRBJ2-7,ASSQLGHDEQY
TRBV25-1,TRBD1,TRBJ1-3,ASTGGGNTIY
TRBV4-2,.,TRBJ2-6,ASSPRGSGANVLT
TRBV5-1,.,TRBJ2-1,ASSPEGSSYNEQF
TRBV18,TRBD2,TRBJ2-7,AAATSDYEQY
TRBV5-6,.,TRBJ2-3,ASSSSDGTDTQY
TRBV12-3/TRBV12-4,.,TRBJ2-3,ASSLAWEKGDTQY
TRBV27,.,TRBJ2-1,ASSPLAVPSMGNEQF
TRBV13,.,TRBJ2-7,ASSPKTVTYEQY
TRBV5-1,TRBD2,TRBJ2-7,ASSLISGTYPYEQY
TRBV20-1,TRBD1,TRBJ1-4,SAIDSTGEFATNEKLF
TRBV11-2,TRBD1,TRBJ1-2,ASSLDLRQGAWKGYT
TRBV6-1,.,TRBJ2-7,ASSEQGSSYEQY
TRBV9,TRBD2,TRBJ2-7,ASTKGGLAGNEQY
TRBV20-1,TRBD2,TRBJ2-6,SAPNPLREGGANVLT
TRBV5-1,.,TRBJ1-5,ASSLDSPNQPQH
TRBV5-1,.,TRBJ1-2,ASSLDGKGYT
TRBV2,.,TRBJ1-6,ASSVGQESDRPLH
TRBV5-6,.,TRBJ2-1,ASSTIRGSVNEQF
TRBV28,TRBD2,TRBJ2-3,ASSLLAGPLGGVEGAQY
TRBV4-2,.,TRBJ1-5,ASSQDRGQPQH
TRBV6-4,.,TRBJ2-2,ASSDAGTRNDGELF
TRBV7-3,.,TRBJ2-1,ASSLTSSGNEQF
TRBV18,TRBD2,TRBJ2-7,AAATSASWSEQY
TRBV5-1,.,TRBJ2-5,ASSLVQETQY
TRBV6-1,.,TRBJ1-6,ASQGWSYNSPLH
TRBV5-8,.,TRBJ1-1,ASSFAGGGATEAF
TRBV25-1,.,TRBJ2-7,ARVYEQY
TRBV6-5,.,TRBJ2-1,ASTSLEGQNEQF
TRBV6-5,TRBD2,TRBJ2-4,ASSYSWGGYGIAKNIQY
TRBV12-3/TRBV12-4,.,TRBJ1-2,ASSRQVNFANYGYT
TRBV11-2,TRBD1,TRBJ2-6,ASSLVVQGSSGANVLT
TRBV27,TRBD1,TRBJ2-5,ASSLVGQGETQY
TRBV27,.,TRBJ1-2,ASSPGFSRGLVYGYT
TRBV28,.,TRBJ1-2,ASSSFRDNSYGYT
TRBV29-1,.,TRBJ2-5,SVEDGGETQY
TRBV6-2/TRBV6-3,.,TRBJ2-1,ASSSSGIPSYNEQF
TRBV3-1,TRBD2,TRBJ2-1,ASSRIFSGKGEQF
TRBV6-1,TRBD2,TRBJ2-7,ASNKGRLAQIYEQY
TRBV19,.,TRBJ2-1,ASSITDTSYNEQF
TRBV27,.,TRBJ1-6,ASSLQVYNSPLH
TRBV6-1,TRBD2,TRBJ2-7,ASSPLAGVTYEQY
TRBV19,.,TRBJ2-7,SSSISVETYEQY
TRBV5-6,.,TRBJ2-1,ASSWGNEQF